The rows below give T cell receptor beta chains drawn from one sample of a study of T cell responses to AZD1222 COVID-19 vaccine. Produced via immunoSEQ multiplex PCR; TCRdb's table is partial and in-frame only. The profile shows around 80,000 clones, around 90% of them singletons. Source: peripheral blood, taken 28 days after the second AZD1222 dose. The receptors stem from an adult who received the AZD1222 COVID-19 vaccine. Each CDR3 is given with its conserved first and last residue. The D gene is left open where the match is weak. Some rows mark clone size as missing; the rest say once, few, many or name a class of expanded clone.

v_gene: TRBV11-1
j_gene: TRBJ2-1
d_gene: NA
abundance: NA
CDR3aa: CASSFRQANNEQFF
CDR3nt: TGTGCCAGCAGCTTCCGACAGGCCAACAATGAGCAGTTCTTC

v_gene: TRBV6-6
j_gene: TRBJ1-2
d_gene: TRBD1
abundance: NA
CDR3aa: CASTLQGAPGGYTF
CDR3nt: TGTGCCAGCACCCTACAGGGGGCACCCGGTGGCTACACCTTC

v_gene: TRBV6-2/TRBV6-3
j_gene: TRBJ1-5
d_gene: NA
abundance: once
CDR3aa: CASSYSSRVYNQPQHF
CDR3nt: TGTGCCAGCAGTTACTCAAGCAGAGTCTACAATCAGCCCCAGCATTTT

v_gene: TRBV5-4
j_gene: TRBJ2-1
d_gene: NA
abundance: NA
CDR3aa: CASSLGLRYNEQFF
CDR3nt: TGTGCCAGCAGCTTGGGACTGCGTTACAATGAGCAGTTCTTC

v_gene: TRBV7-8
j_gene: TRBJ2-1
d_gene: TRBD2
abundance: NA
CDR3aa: CASSSGLAGGSSYNEQFF
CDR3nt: TGTGCCAGCAGCTCGGGACTAGCGGGGGGGAGCTCCTACAATGAGCAGTTCTTC

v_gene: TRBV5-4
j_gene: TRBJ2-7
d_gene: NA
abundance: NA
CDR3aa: CASSGGGVLGYYEQYF
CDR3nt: TGTGCCAGCAGCGGCGGTGGGGTACTCGGGTACTACGAGCAGTACTTC

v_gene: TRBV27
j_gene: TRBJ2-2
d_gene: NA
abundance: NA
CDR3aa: CASKGPGELFF
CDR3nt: TGTGCCAGCAAGGGGCCCGGGGAGCTGTTTTTT

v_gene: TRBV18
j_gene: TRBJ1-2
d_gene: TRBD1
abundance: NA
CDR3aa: CASSLAATGGYYGYTF
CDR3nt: TGTGCCAGCTCACTTGCGGCCACAGGGGGCTACTATGGCTACACCTTC

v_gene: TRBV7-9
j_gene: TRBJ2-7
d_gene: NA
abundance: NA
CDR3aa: CASSLGGQLYEQYF
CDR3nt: TGTGCCAGCAGCTTAGGTGGCCAGCTCTACGAGCAGTACTTC

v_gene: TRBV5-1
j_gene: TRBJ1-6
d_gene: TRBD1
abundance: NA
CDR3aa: CASSPGPGQWDSPLHF
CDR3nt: TGCGCCAGCAGCCCGGGGCCGGGACAGTGGGATTCACCCCTCCACTTT

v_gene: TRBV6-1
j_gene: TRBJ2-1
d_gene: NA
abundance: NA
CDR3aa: CASSEIRDNEQFF
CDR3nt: TGTGCCAGCAGTGAAATCCGGGACAATGAGCAGTTCTTC

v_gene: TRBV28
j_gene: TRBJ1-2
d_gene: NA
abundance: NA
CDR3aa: CASSLLGLPNTNYGYTF
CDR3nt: TGTGCCAGCAGTTTATTGGGTTTACCAAACACTAACTATGGCTACACCTTC

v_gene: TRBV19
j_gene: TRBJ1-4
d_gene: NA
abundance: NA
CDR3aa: CASSIAGDTNEKLFF
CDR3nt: TGTGCCAGTAGTATTGCCGGTGATACTAATGAAAAACTGTTTTTT

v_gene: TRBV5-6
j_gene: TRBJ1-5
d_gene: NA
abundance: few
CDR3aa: CASSLPGHQPQHF
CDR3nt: TGTGCCAGCAGCTTGCCGGGCCATCAGCCCCAGCATTTT

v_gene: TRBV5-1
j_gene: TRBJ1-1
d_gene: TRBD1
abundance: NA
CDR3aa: CASSRQTGGTEAFF
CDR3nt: TGCGCCAGCAGCCGCCAAACAGGGGGCACTGAAGCTTTCTTT

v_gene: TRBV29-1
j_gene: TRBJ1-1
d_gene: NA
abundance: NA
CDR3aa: CSVGSLARNTEAFF
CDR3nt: TGCAGCGTTGGGTCTCTAGCTCGGAACACTGAAGCTTTCTTT

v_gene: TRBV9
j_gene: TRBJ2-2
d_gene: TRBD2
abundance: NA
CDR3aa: CASSVGTGGSTGELFF
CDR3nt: TGTGCCAGCAGCGTAGGGACGGGAGGGTCCACCGGGGAGCTGTTTTTT

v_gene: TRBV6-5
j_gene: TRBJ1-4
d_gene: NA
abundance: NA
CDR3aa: CASTGGRSNEKLFF
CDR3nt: TGTGCCAGCACCGGAGGACGGTCTAATGAAAAACTGTTTTTT

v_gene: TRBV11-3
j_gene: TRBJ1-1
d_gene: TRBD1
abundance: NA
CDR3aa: CASSLRGTVTEAFF
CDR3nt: TGTGCCAGCAGCCTAAGAGGGACAGTCACTGAAGCTTTCTTT

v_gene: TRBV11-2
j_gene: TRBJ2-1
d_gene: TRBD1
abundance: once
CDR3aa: CASSPSLQGANYNEQFF
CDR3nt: TGTGCCAGCAGCCCGTCACTCCAGGGGGCAAATTACAATGAGCAGTTCTTC

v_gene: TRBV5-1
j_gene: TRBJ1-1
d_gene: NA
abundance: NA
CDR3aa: CASSLVGDTEAFF
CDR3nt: TGCGCCAGCAGCTTGGTTGGGGATACTGAAGCTTTCTTT

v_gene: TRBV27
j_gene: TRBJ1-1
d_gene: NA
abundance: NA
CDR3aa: CASSLSNPSLAFF
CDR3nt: TGTGCCAGCAGTTTATCGAACCCCTCGTTGGCTTTCTTT

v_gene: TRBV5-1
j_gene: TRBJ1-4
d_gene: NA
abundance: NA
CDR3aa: CASSLGGFVEKLFF
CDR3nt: TGCGCCAGCAGCTTGGGCGGCTTTGTTGAAAAACTGTTTTTT

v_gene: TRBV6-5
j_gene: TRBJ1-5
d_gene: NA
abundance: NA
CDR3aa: CASSYQRTIGAQHF
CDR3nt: TGTGCCAGCAGTTACCAACGGACAATCGGGGCCCAGCATTTT

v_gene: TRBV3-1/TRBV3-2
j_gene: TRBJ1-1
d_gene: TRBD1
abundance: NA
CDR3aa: CASSRRTGGATEAFF
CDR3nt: TGTGCCAGCAGCCGCAGGACAGGGGGCGCAACTGAAGCTTTCTTT

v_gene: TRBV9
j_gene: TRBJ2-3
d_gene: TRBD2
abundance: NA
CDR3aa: CASSVVSLAGGSDTQYF
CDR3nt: TGTGCCAGCAGCGTAGTCTCTCTGGCGGGAGGGTCAGATACGCAGTATTTT

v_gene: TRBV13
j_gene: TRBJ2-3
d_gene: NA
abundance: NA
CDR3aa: CASSRLPTDTQYF
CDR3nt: TGTGCCAGCAGCCGACTGCCCACAGATACGCAGTATTTT

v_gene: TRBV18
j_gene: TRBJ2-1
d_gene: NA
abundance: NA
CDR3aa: CASSPGTPPNEQFF
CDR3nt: TGTGCCAGCTCACCCGGAACCCCACCGAATGAGCAGTTCTTC

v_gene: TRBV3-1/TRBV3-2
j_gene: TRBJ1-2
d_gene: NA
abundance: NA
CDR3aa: CASSQVVGVDGYTF
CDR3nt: TGTGCCAGCAGCCAAGTCGTTGGGGTGGATGGCTACACCTTC

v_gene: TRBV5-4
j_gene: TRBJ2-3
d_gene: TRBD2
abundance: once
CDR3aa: CASSRKLAGSTDTQYF
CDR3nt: TGTGCCAGCAGCCGGAAACTAGCGGGGAGCACAGATACGCAGTATTTT

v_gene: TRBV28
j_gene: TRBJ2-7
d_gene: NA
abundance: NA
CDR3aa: CATGPPAGYEQYF
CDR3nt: TGTGCCACAGGGCCCCCTGCCGGCTACGAGCAGTACTTC

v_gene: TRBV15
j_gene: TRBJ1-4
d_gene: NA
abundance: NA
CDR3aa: CATSRDSYGGLFF
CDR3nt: TGTGCCACCAGCAGAGATTCATACGGGGGACTGTTTTTT

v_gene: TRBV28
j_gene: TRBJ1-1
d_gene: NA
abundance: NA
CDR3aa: CASSLWVVEAPNTEAFF
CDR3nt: TGTGCCAGCAGTTTATGGGTCGTGGAGGCCCCGAACACTGAAGCTTTCTTT

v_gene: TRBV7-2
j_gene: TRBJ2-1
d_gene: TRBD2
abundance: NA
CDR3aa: CASSFVGGRSYNEQFF
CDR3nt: TGTGCCAGCAGCTTTGTGGGAGGGCGGTCCTACAATGAGCAGTTCTTC

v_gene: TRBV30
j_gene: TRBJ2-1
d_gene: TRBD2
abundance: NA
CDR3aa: CAWVTAGVFEQFF
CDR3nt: TGTGCCTGGGTGACAGCGGGAGTATTTGAGCAGTTCTTC

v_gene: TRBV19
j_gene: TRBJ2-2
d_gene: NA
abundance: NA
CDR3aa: CASSMSARTTGELFF
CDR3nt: TGTGCCAGTAGTATGAGCGCTAGGACCACCGGGGAGCTGTTTTTT

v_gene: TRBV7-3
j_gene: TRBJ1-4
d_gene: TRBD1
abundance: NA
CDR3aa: CASSQWDRGAEKLFF
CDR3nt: TGTGCCAGCAGTCAATGGGACAGGGGGGCGGAAAAACTGTTTTTT

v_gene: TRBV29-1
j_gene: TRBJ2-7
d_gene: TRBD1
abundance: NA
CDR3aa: CSVGGTDYEQYF
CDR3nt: TGCAGCGTTGGAGGGACAGACTACGAGCAGTACTTC

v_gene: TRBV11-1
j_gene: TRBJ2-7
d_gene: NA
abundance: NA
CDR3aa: CASSLAGGPFQYF
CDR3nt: TGTGCCAGCAGCTTAGCTGGGGGCCCCTTCCAGTACTTC

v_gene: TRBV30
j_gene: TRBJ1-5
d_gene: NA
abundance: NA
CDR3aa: CAWNLGDGQPQHF
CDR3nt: TGTGCCTGGAACTTAGGGGACGGTCAGCCCCAGCATTTT

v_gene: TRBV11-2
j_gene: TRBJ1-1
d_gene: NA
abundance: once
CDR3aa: CASSFRAEAFF
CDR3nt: TGTGCCAGCAGCTTTAGGGCGGAAGCTTTCTTT

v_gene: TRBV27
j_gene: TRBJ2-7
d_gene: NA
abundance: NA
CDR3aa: CASKHEQYF
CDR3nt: TGTGCCAGCAAGCACGAGCAGTACTTC

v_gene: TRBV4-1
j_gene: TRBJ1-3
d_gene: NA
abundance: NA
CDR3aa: CASSQDGGGAGNTIYF
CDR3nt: TGCGCCAGCAGCCAAGATGGCGGAGGGGCTGGAAACACCATATATTTT

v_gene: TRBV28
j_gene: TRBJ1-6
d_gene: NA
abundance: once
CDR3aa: CASEGARGGANNSPLHF
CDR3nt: TGTGCCAGCGAAGGGGCCAGGGGAGGCGCGAATAATTCACCCCTCCACTTT

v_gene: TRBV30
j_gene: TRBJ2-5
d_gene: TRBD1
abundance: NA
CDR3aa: CAWSVDRGETQYF
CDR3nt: TGTGCCTGGAGTGTCGACAGGGGAGAGACCCAGTACTTC

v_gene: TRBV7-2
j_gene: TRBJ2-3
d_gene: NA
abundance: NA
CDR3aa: CASREGQSQDTQYF
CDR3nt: TGTGCCAGCAGGGAGGGGCAGTCACAAGATACGCAGTATTTT

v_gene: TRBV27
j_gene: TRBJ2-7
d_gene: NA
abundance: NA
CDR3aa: CASSLSGGEQYF
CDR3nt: TGTGCCAGCAGTTTATCGGGGGGCGAGCAGTACTTC

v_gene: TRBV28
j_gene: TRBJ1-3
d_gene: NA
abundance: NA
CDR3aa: CASSPPDSSGNTIYF
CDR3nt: TGTGCCAGCAGTCCCCCCGACAGCTCTGGAAACACCATATATTTT

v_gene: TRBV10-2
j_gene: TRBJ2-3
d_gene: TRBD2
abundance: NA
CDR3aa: CASSPTSGRTSTDTQYF
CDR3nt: TGCGCCAGCAGCCCCACTAGCGGGAGGACAAGCACAGATACGCAGTATTTT

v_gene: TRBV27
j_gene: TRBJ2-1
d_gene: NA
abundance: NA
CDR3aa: CASSFWGGTLTDEQFF
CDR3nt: TGTGCCAGCAGTTTTTGGGGCGGGACGTTGACCGATGAGCAGTTCTTC

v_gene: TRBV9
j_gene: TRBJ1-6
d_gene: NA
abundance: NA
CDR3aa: CASSVRTARSPLHF
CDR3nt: TGTGCCAGCAGCGTAAGAACAGCACGATCACCCCTCCACTTT

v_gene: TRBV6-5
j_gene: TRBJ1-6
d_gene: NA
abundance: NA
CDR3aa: CASSYSTDSYNSPLHF
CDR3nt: TGTGCCAGCAGTTACTCGACGGACTCCTATAATTCACCCCTCCACTTT

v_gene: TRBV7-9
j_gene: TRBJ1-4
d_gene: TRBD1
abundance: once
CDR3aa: CASRGQRGTNEKLFF
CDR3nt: TGTGCCAGCAGGGGACAGAGAGGAACTAATGAAAAACTGTTTTTT

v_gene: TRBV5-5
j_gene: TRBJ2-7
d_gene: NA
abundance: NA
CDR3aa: CASSLGGPNRRSYEQYF
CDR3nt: TGTGCCAGCAGCTTGGGGGGCCCTAACAGGCGCTCCTACGAGCAGTACTTC

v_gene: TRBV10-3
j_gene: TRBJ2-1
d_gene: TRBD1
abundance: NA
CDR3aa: CATRGDRAANEQFF
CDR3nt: TGTGCCACCAGGGGGGACAGGGCTGCGAATGAGCAGTTCTTC

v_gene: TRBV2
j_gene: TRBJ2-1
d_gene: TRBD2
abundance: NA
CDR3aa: CASSSSGRRGNEQFF
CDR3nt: TGTGCCAGCAGTTCTAGCGGGAGACGGGGCAATGAGCAGTTCTTC

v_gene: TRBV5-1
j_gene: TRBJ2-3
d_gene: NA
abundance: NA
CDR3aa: CASTPGISDTQYF
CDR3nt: TGCGCCAGCACTCCAGGAATTTCAGATACGCAGTATTTT

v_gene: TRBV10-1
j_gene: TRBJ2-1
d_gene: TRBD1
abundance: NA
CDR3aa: CASWDSYNEQFF
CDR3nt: TGCGCCAGCTGGGACAGCTACAATGAGCAGTTCTTC

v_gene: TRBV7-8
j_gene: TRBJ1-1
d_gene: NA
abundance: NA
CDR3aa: CASSLDRVLNTEAFF
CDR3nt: TGTGCCAGCAGCTTAGACAGGGTTTTGAACACTGAAGCTTTCTTT